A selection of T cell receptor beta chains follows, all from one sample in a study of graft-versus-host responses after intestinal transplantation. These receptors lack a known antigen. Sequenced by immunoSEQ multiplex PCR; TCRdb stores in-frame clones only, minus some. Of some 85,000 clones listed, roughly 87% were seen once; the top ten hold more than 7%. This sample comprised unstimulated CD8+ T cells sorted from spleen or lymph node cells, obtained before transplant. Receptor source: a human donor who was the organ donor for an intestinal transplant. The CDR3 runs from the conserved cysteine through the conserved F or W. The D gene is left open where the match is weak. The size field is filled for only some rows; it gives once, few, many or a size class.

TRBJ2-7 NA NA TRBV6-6 CASSYLASLYEQYF TGTGCCAGCAGTTACTTGGCCAGCCTTTACGAGCAGTACTTC
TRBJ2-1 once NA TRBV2 CASSELYNEQFF TGTGCCAGCAGTGAACTTTACAATGAGCAGTTCTTC
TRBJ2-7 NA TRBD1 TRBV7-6 CASSSLLAGGSYEQYF TGTGCCAGCAGCTCCCTATTGGCAGGGGGAAGCTACGAGCAGTACTTC
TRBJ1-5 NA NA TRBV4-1 CASSQEGGLGQPQHF TGCGCCAGCAGCCAAGAAGGAGGGTTGGGCCAGCCCCAGCATTTT
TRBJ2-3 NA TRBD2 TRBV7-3 CASSLPLSGGARDTQYF TGTGCCAGCAGCTTACCCCTTAGCGGGGGGGCGAGAGATACGCAGTATTTT
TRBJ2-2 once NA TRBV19 CASSLPHNTGELFF TGTGCCAGTAGCCTTCCTCATAACACCGGGGAGCTGTTTTTT
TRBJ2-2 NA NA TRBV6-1 CASSERKNTGELFF TGTGCCAGCAGTGAAAGGAAGAACACCGGGGAGCTGTTTTTT
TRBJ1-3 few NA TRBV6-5 CASSPTGGSGNTIYF TGTGCCAGCAGCCCCACGGGGGGTTCTGGAAACACCATATATTTT
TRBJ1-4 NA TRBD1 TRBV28 CASSFLGQGDEKLFF TGTGCCAGCAGTTTTTTGGGACAGGGAGACGAAAAACTGTTTTTT
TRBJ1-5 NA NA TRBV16 CASSHGGYSQPQHF TGTGCCAGCAGCCACGGTGGGTATAGTCAGCCCCAGCATTTT
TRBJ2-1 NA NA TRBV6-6 CASSYSQGDYNEQFF TGTGCCAGCAGTTACTCACAGGGAGACTACAATGAGCAGTTCTTC
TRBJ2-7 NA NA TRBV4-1 CASSQEIQGYEQYF TGCGCCAGCAGCCAAGAAATCCAGGGATACGAGCAGTACTTC
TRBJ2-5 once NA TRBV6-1 CASSEAGEYQETQYF TGTGCCAGCAGTGAGGCCGGGGAGTACCAAGAGACCCAGTACTTC
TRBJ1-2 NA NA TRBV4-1 CASSQNSQYYGYTF TGCGCCAGCAGCCAAAACAGCCAGTACTATGGCTACACCTTC
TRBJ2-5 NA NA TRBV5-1 CASGRGPQETQYF TGCGCCAGCGGTAGGGGACCGCAAGAGACCCAGTACTTC
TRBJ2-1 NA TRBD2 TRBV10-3 CAISERASGGNNEQFF TGTGCCATCAGTGAGCGGGCTAGCGGGGGGAACAATGAGCAGTTCTTC
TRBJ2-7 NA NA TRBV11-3 CASSLVLVSGGHEQYF TGTGCCAGCAGCTTAGTCTTAGTATCAGGGGGGCACGAGCAGTACTTC
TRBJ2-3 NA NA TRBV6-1 CATTGESTDTQYF TGTGCCACCACCGGGGAGAGCACAGATACGCAGTATTTT
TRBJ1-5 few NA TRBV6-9 CASSNSGTPGGQHF TGTGCCAGCAGTAACTCCGGGACCCCAGGAGGCCAGCATTTT
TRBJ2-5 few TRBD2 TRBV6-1 CASSELAGGPETQYF TGTGCCAGCAGTGAACTAGCGGGGGGGCCGGAGACCCAGTACTTC
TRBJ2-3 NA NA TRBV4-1 CASSQTEEYTDTQYF TGCGCCAGCAGCCAAACCGAGGAATACACAGATACGCAGTATTTT
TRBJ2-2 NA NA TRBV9 CASSPGTGELFF TGTGCCAGCAGCCCAGGGACCGGGGAGCTGTTTTTT
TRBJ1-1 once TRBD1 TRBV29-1 CSVPKTGRTEAFF TGCAGCGTTCCAAAGACAGGGAGGACTGAAGCTTTCTTT
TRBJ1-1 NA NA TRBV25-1 CASSLGQNTEAFF TGTGCCAGCAGCCTGGGACAGAACACTGAAGCTTTCTTT
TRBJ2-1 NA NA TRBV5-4 CASSHDRSSYNEQFF TGTGCCAGCAGCCATGACAGGAGCTCCTACAATGAGCAGTTCTTC
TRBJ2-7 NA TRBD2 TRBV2 CASNRLAGGEQYF TGTGCCAGCAATAGACTAGCGGGGGGCGAGCAGTACTTC
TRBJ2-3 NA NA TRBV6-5 CASSIQGWPDTQYF TGTGCCAGCAGTATCCAGGGATGGCCAGATACGCAGTATTTT
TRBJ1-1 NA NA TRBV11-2 CASTLEGNTEAFF TGTGCCAGCACCCTAGAAGGGAACACTGAAGCTTTCTTT
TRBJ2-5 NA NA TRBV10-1 CASSESHSETQYF TGCGCCAGCAGTGAGTCGCACTCGGAGACCCAGTACTTC
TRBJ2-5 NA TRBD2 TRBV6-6 CASSYGLAGEETQYF TGTGCCAGCAGTTATGGTCTAGCGGGAGAAGAGACCCAGTACTTC
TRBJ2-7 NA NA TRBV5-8 CASRGRSNYEQYF TGTGCCAGCCGAGGACGATCAAATTACGAGCAGTACTTC
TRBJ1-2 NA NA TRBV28 CASSKAADGYTF TGTGCCAGCAGTAAGGCCGCGGATGGCTACACCTTC
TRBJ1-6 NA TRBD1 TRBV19 CASTDWTGKSPLHF TGTGCCAGTACCGACTGGACAGGGAAGTCACCCCTCCACTTT
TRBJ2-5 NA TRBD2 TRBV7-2 CASSLGTSGQETQYF TGTGCCAGCAGCCTCGGGACTAGCGGACAAGAGACCCAGTACTTC
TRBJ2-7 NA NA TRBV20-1 CSVRGNYEQYF TGCAGTGTTAGGGGAAACTACGAGCAGTACTTC
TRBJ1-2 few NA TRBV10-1 CARGTANYGYTF TGCGCCAGGGGGACCGCTAACTATGGCTACACCTTC
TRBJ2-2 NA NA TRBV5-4 CASSLRGDTGELFF TGTGCCAGCAGCTTGCGAGGGGACACCGGGGAGCTGTTTTTT
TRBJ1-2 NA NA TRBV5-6 CASSFEGPIITYGYTF TGTGCCAGCAGCTTTGAGGGGCCCATCATCACCTATGGCTACACCTTC
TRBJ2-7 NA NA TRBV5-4 CASSSGPEQYF TGTGCCAGCAGCTCCGGCCCGGAGCAGTACTTC
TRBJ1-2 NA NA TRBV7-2 CASSPLQGIWGYTF TGTGCCAGCAGCCCCCTCCAAGGGATCTGGGGCTACACCTTC
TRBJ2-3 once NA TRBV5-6 CASSLGVGITDTQYF TGTGCCAGCAGCTTGGGCGTGGGGATCACAGATACGCAGTATTTT